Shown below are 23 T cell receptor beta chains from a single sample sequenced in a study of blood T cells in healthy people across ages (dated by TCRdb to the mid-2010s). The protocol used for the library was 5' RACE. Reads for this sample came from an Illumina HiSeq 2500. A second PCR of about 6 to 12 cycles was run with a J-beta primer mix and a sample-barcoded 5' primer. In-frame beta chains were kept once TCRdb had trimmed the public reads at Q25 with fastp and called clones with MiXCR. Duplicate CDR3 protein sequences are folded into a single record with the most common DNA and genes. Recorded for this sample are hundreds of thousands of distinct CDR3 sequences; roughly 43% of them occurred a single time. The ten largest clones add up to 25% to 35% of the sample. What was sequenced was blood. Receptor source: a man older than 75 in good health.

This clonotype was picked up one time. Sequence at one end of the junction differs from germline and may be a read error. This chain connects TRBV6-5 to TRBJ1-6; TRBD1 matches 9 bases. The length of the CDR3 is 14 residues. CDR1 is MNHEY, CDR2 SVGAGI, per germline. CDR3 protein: CASSPGQGILPFHF. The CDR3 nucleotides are TGTGCCAGCAGCCCGGGACAGGGTATTTTACCCTTCCACTTT.

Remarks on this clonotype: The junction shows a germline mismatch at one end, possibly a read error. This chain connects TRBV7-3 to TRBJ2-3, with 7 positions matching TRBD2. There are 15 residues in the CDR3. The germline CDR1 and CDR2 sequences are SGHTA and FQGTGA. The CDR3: CASNLRSSGVNTQYF. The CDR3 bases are TGTGCCAGCAACTTAAGGTCCAGCGGGGTTAATACGCAGTATTTT.

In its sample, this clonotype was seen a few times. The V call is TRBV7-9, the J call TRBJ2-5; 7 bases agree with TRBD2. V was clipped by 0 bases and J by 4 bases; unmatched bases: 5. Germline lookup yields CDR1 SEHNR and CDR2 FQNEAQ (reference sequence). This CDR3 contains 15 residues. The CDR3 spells CASSLAGGPRETQYF. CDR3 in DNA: TGTGCCAGCAGCTTAGCGGGAGGGCCCCGAGAGACCCAGTACTTC.

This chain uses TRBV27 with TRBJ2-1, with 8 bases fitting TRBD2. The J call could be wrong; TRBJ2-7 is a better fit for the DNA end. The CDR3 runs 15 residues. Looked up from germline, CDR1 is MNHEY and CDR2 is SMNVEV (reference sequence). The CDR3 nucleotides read TGTGCCAGCAGTATCCAACTAGCGGCCTACAATGAGCAGTACTTC. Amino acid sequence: CASSIQLAAYNEQYF.

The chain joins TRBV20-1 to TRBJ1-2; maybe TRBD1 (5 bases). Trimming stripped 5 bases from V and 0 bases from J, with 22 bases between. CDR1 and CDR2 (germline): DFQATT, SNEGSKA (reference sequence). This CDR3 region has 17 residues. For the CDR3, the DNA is TGCAGTGCTGCTCTCACTACAGGACCTCCTACTAACTATGGCTACACCTTC. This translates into CSAALTTGPPTNYGYTF.

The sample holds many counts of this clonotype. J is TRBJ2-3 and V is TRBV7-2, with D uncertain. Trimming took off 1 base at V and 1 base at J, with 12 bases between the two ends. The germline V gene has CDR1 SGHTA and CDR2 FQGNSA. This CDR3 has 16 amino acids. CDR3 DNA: TGTGCCAGCAGCTTAGGGTCCAGCAGAGGCACAGATACGCAGTATTTT. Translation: CASSLGSSRGTDTQYF.

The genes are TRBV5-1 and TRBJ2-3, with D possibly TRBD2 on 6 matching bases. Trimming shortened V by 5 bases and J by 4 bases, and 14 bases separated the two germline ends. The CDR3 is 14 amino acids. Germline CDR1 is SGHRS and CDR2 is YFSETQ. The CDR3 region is CASRGDFSPDTQYF. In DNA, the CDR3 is TGCGCCAGCAGGGGGGACTTTTCACCAGATACGCAGTATTTT.

DNA of the CDR3: TGTGCCAGCAGTCCTCGGACTAGCGGGGGGACAGAGACCCAGTACTTC. Its protein is CASSPRTSGGTETQYF. V gene TRBV12-3 or TRBV12-4 combines with J gene TRBJ2-5; 14 bases line up with TRBD2. The J segment lost 4 bases and the V segment lost 5 bases, leaving 6 bases of the junction unmatched. The CDR3 is 16 residues long.

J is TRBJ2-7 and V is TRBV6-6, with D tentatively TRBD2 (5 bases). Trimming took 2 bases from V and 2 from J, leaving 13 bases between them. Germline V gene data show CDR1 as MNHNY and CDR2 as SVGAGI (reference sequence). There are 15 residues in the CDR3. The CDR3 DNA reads TGTGCCAGCAGTTACGGACTCCCCAGAGCCTACGAGCAGTACTTC. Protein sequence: CASSYGLPRAYEQYF.

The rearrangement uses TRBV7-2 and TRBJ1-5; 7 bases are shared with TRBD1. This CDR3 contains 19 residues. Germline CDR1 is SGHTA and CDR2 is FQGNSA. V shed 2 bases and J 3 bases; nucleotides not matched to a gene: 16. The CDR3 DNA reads TGTGCCAGCAGCTTAAGGGGGGCGACAGGGAAGGTCGACAATCAGCCCCAGCATTTT. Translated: CASSLRGATGKVDNQPQHF.

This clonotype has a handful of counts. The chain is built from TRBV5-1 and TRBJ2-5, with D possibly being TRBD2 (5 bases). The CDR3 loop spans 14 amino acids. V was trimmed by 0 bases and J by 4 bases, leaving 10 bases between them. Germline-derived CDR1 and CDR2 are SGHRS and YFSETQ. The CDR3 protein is CASSLGGLRETQYF. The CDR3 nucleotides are TGCGCCAGCAGCTTGGGAGGGTTACGAGAGACCCAGTACTTC.

For the CDR3, the DNA is TGTGCCACCAGCACTGAAGCCCCAAGGCCGAACAATGAGCAGTTCTTC. Translation: CATSTEAPRPNNEQFF. V is TRBV15 and J is TRBJ2-1; D is ambiguous. This CDR3 spans 16 amino acids. Trimming removed 4 bases from V and 5 bases from J, with 18 bases in between. CDR1 is LNHNV and CDR2 is YYDKDF in the germline V gene (reference sequence).

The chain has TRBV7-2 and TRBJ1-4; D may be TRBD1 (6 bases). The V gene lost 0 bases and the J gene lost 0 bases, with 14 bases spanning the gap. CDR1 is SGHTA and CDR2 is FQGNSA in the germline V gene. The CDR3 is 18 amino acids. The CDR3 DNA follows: TGTGCCAGCAGCTTAGCGGTGGGGGCTTTTGCAACTAATGAAAAACTGTTTTTT. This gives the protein CASSLAVGAFATNEKLFF.

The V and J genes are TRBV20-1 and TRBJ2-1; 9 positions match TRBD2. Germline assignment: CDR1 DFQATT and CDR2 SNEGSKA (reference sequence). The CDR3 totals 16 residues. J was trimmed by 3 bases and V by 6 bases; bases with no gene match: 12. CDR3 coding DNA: TGCAGTGCCCAGGGTAGCGGGAGAAGGGGCTACAATGAGCAGTTCTTC. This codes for CSAQGSGRRGYNEQFF.

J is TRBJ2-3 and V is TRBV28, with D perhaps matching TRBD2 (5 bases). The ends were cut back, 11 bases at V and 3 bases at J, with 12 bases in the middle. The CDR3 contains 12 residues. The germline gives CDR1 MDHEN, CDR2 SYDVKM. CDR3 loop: CAGGSPTDTQYF. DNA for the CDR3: TGTGCCGGCGGGTCCCCTACAGATACGCAGTATTTT.

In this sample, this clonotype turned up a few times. Here the CDR3 DNA reads TGTGCCAGCAGCCTCCGAAATTCGGGGGGGGGCACAGATACGCAGTATTTT. Protein sequence: CASSLRNSGGGTDTQYF. The chain recombines TRBV7-2 with TRBJ2-3; 8 nucleotides agree with TRBD2. Trimming removed 5 bases from V and 1 base from J; junction bases left unmatched: 11. Germline V gene lookup returns CDR1 SGHTA and CDR2 FQGNSA. The CDR3 covers 17 residues.

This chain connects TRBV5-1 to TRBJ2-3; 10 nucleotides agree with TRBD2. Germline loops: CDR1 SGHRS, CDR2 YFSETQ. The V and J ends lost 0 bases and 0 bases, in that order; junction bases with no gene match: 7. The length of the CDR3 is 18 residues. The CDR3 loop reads CASSLGASGGPSTDTQYF. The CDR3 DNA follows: TGCGCCAGCAGCTTGGGCGCTAGCGGGGGCCCCAGCACAGATACGCAGTATTTT.

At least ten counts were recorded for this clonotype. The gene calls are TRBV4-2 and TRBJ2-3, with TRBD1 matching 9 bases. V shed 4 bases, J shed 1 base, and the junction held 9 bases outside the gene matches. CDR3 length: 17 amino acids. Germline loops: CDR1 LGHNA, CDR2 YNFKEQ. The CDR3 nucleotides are TGTGCCAGCAGCCTAAGTACAGGGGGCGATGGCACAGATACGCAGTATTTT. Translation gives CASSLSTGGDGTDTQYF.

CDR3 in DNA: TGTGCCAGTGAGACACAAAAACACACAGATACGCAGTATTTT. Amino acids: CASETQKHTDTQYF. This chain connects TRBV6-2 or TRBV6-3 to TRBJ2-3; the D is unclear. Trimming took 9 bases from V and 2 from J, leaving 15 bases between them. CDR1 and CDR2 (germline): MNHEY, SVGEGT. The CDR3 is 14 residues long.

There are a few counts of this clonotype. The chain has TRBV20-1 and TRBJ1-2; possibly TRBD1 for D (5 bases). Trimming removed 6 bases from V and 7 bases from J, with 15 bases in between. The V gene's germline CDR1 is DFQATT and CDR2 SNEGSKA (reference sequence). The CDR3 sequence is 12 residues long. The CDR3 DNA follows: TGCAGTGCCCCGGGACCGGGACGTGGCTACACCTTC. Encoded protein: CSAPGPGRGYTF.

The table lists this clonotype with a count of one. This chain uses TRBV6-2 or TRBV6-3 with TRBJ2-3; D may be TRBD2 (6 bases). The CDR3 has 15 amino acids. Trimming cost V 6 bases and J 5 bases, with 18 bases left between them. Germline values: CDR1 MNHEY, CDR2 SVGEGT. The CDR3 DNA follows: TGTGCCAGCAGGCCACCCTCAAGGGGAGGAGATACGCAGTATTTT. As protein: CASRPPSRGGDTQYF.

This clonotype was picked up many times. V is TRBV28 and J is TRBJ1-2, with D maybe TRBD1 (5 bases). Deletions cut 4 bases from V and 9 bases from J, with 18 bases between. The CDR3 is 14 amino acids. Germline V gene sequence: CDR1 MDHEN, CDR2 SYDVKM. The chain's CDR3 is CASSSAGTEISYTF. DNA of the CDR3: TGTGCCAGCAGTTCTGCGGGGACGGAAATAAGCTACACCTTC.

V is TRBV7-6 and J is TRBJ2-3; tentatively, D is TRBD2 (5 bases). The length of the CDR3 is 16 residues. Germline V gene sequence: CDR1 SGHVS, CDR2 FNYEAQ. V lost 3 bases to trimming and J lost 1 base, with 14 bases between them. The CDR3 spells CASSFLTRGGTDTQYF. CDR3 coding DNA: TGTGCCAGCAGCTTTTTAACTCGGGGAGGCACAGATACGCAGTATTTT.